Listed below are T cell receptor beta chains from one sample, sequenced in a study of regulatory T cells in long-lasting Graves disease. Each CDR3 protein is one row after TCRdb ran MiXCR on the multiplex PCR reads. The sample holds around 400,000 distinct CDR3 sequences, about a sixth seen once. Specimen: peripheral blood mononuclear cells (PBMCs), collected at new diagnosis, from a patient treated with antithyroid drugs. Every receptor here comes from a female donor with Graves disease. Each CDR3 is given with its conserved first and last residue. The D gene is left open where the match is weak. Some rows mark clone size as missing; the rest say once, few, many or name a class of expanded clone.

d_gene: TRBD2
j_gene: TRBJ2-7
v_gene: TRBV2
abundance: many
CDR3nt: TGTGCCAGCAGTGAGCTTGGGACTAGGGGGGAGCAGTACTTC
CDR3aa: CASSELGTRGEQYF

d_gene: NA
j_gene: TRBJ1-2
v_gene: TRBV20-1
abundance: many
CDR3nt: TGCAGTGCCGTACAGGGCGATGGTTATGGCTACACCTTC
CDR3aa: CSAVQGDGYGYTF

d_gene: TRBD1
j_gene: TRBJ1-5
v_gene: TRBV6-5
abundance: many
CDR3nt: TGTGCCAGCAGTTACTCGATCGGGACAGAGTTTAGCAATCAGCCCCAGCATTTT
CDR3aa: CASSYSIGTEFSNQPQHF

d_gene: NA
j_gene: TRBJ1-2
v_gene: TRBV12-3/TRBV12-4
abundance: many
CDR3nt: TGTGCCAGCAGTTTCGCCAAAGCTAACTATGGCTACACCTTC
CDR3aa: CASSFAKANYGYTF

d_gene: TRBD1
j_gene: TRBJ1-1
v_gene: TRBV30
abundance: many
CDR3nt: TGTGCCTGGAGTCAGGGGGGGGCTGAAGCTTTCTTT
CDR3aa: CAWSQGGAEAFF

d_gene: NA
j_gene: TRBJ1-2
v_gene: TRBV5-4
abundance: many
CDR3nt: TGTGCCAGCAGCTATCCGGGCTATGGCTACACCTTC
CDR3aa: CASSYPGYGYTF

d_gene: TRBD1
j_gene: TRBJ2-4
v_gene: TRBV11-2
abundance: few
CDR3nt: TGTGCCAGCAGCTTGAGGGGGCCGACACTAGCCAAAAACATTCAGTACTTC
CDR3aa: CASSLRGPTLAKNIQYF

d_gene: TRBD2
j_gene: TRBJ2-5
v_gene: TRBV6-1
abundance: many
CDR3nt: TGTGCCAGCAGTGAAGCGGTAGGAGCGGGGGTGGAGACCCAGTACTTC
CDR3aa: CASSEAVGAGVETQYF

d_gene: NA
j_gene: TRBJ1-1
v_gene: TRBV4-1
abundance: NA
CDR3nt: TGCGCCAGCAGCCAAGAGTTAGCGGGCGAGGCGTTAGACACTGAAGCTTTCTTT
CDR3aa: CASSQELAGEALDTEAFF

d_gene: NA
j_gene: TRBJ2-7
v_gene: TRBV7-9
abundance: few
CDR3nt: TGTGCCAGCAGCTTAGCCGTAGTGTCCTACGAGCAGTACTTC
CDR3aa: CASSLAVVSYEQYF

d_gene: NA
j_gene: TRBJ2-2
v_gene: TRBV7-3
abundance: many
CDR3nt: TGTGCCAGCAGCACCGGGGGAAGTTCGGCCGGGGAGCTGTTTTTT
CDR3aa: CASSTGGSSAGELFF

d_gene: TRBD1
j_gene: TRBJ1-5
v_gene: TRBV20-1
abundance: many
CDR3nt: TGCAGTGCTTGGGCCACAGGGGTGGACCAGCCCCAGCATTTT
CDR3aa: CSAWATGVDQPQHF

d_gene: NA
j_gene: TRBJ2-2
v_gene: TRBV18
abundance: NA
CDR3nt: TGTGCCAGCTCACCACCGGGGAGTCACGGGGAGCTGTTTTTT
CDR3aa: CASSPPGSHGELFF

d_gene: NA
j_gene: TRBJ1-2
v_gene: TRBV6-9
abundance: NA
CDR3nt: TGTGCCAGCAGTTACCTACCGGGAGGAGGGTCGAACTATGGCTACACCTTC
CDR3aa: CASSYLPGGGSNYGYTF

d_gene: NA
j_gene: TRBJ2-6
v_gene: TRBV10-3
abundance: many
CDR3nt: TGTGCCATCAGGGACGAGACCCAATCTGGGGCCAACGTCCTGACTTTC
CDR3aa: CAIRDETQSGANVLTF

d_gene: NA
j_gene: TRBJ1-2
v_gene: TRBV12-3/TRBV12-4
abundance: many
CDR3nt: TGTGCCAGCAGTTTCATGCGAAGGAATCCTAACTATGGCTACACCTTC
CDR3aa: CASSFMRRNPNYGYTF

d_gene: TRBD2
j_gene: TRBJ2-7
v_gene: TRBV20-1
abundance: many
CDR3nt: TGCAGTGCTAGTCCAGAACGATCGGGAGGGTCCCGCGAGCAGTACTTC
CDR3aa: CSASPERSGGSREQYF

d_gene: NA
j_gene: TRBJ2-5
v_gene: TRBV10-2
abundance: many
CDR3nt: TGCGCCAGCTCCCGGTCCCCCCACCCTCAAGAGACCCAGTACTTC
CDR3aa: CASSRSPHPQETQYF

d_gene: TRBD2
j_gene: TRBJ2-7
v_gene: TRBV5-5
abundance: many
CDR3nt: TGTGCCAGCAGCGCGGGACTAGCGGGAGTGGGTGAGCAGTACTTC
CDR3aa: CASSAGLAGVGEQYF

d_gene: NA
j_gene: TRBJ2-1
v_gene: TRBV12-3/TRBV12-4
abundance: NA
CDR3nt: TGTGCCAGCAGTTTCACGGTATACAATGAGCAGTTCTTC
CDR3aa: CASSFTVYNEQFF

d_gene: NA
j_gene: TRBJ1-6
v_gene: TRBV12-3/TRBV12-4
abundance: many
CDR3nt: TGTGCCAGCAGTTCCGCGGGGAGTGGAAGACCCCTCCACTTT
CDR3aa: CASSSAGSGRPLHF

d_gene: NA
j_gene: TRBJ1-5
v_gene: TRBV18
abundance: few
CDR3nt: TGTGCCAGCTCACCGGCGGCAGAAAATCAGCCCCAGCATTTT
CDR3aa: CASSPAAENQPQHF

d_gene: TRBD1
j_gene: TRBJ1-2
v_gene: TRBV5-6
abundance: NA
CDR3nt: TGTGCCAGCAGGATGACAGGGGGAGACTATGGCTACACCTTC
CDR3aa: CASRMTGGDYGYTF

d_gene: NA
j_gene: TRBJ1-5
v_gene: TRBV20-1
abundance: many
CDR3nt: TGCAGTGCTAGAGATCAGGGCAGCATAAATCAGCCCCAGCATTTT
CDR3aa: CSARDQGSINQPQHF

d_gene: TRBD2
j_gene: TRBJ2-3
v_gene: TRBV12-3/TRBV12-4
abundance: NA
CDR3nt: TGTGCCAGCAGCCGGGGGGGGCCCACAGATACGCAGTATTTT
CDR3aa: CASSRGGPTDTQYF

d_gene: NA
j_gene: TRBJ1-1
v_gene: TRBV4-1
abundance: many
CDR3nt: TGCGCCAGCAGCCAAGATCCGCGCGGGACTGAAGCTTTCTTT
CDR3aa: CASSQDPRGTEAFF

d_gene: NA
j_gene: TRBJ1-1
v_gene: TRBV4-1
abundance: many
CDR3nt: TGCGCCAGCAGCCCCCCCGGGGGGAGGGCCGGAGCTTTCTTT
CDR3aa: CASSPPGGRAGAFF

d_gene: NA
j_gene: TRBJ1-4
v_gene: TRBV12-3/TRBV12-4
abundance: many
CDR3nt: TGTGCCAGCAGGGGCAAAGACAGGATAGGGGGTGAAAAACTGTTTTTT
CDR3aa: CASRGKDRIGGEKLFF

d_gene: NA
j_gene: TRBJ2-1
v_gene: TRBV2
abundance: many
CDR3nt: TGTGCCAGCAGTGAAGCGCTTCAGGAGGTCGGGACTCTTTACAATGAGCAGTTCTTC
CDR3aa: CASSEALQEVGTLYNEQFF

d_gene: NA
j_gene: TRBJ1-6
v_gene: TRBV20-1
abundance: many
CDR3nt: TGCAGTGCTCCCTCGGGGATTGGTTCACCCCTCCACTTT
CDR3aa: CSAPSGIGSPLHF

d_gene: NA
j_gene: TRBJ2-1
v_gene: TRBV14
abundance: many
CDR3nt: TGTGCCAGCAGCCAAGATTTAATTGAGCAGTTCTTC
CDR3aa: CASSQDLIEQFF

d_gene: NA
j_gene: TRBJ2-7
v_gene: TRBV12-3/TRBV12-4
abundance: many
CDR3nt: TGTGCCAGCAGTTTCTCTCCGGGACGGACCTCCTACGAGCAGTACTTC
CDR3aa: CASSFSPGRTSYEQYF

d_gene: NA
j_gene: TRBJ2-7
v_gene: TRBV28
abundance: many
CDR3nt: TGTGCCAGCCACCAATGGGGGCGGGAGCGGTGCGAGCAGTACTTC
CDR3aa: CASHQWGRERCEQYF

d_gene: TRBD2
j_gene: TRBJ2-5
v_gene: TRBV20-1
abundance: NA
CDR3nt: TGCGGTGCCCCGAGCGGGGGGGGATCTGGGACCCAGTACTTC
CDR3aa: CGAPSGGGSGTQYF

d_gene: TRBD2
j_gene: TRBJ2-4
v_gene: TRBV20-1
abundance: many
CDR3nt: TGCAGTGCTAGATTGGCGGGAGGGCGGTACGGCAAAAACATTCAGTACTTC
CDR3aa: CSARLAGGRYGKNIQYF

d_gene: NA
j_gene: TRBJ1-5
v_gene: TRBV20-1
abundance: many
CDR3nt: TGCAGTGCTAGAATGGCTGGGGGGAGTGGGCAGCCCCAGCATTTT
CDR3aa: CSARMAGGSGQPQHF

d_gene: TRBD1
j_gene: TRBJ1-2
v_gene: TRBV9
abundance: many
CDR3nt: TGTGCCAGCAGAGGCGACAGGGGCCCCATCTATGGCTATGGCTACACCTTC
CDR3aa: CASRGDRGPIYGYGYTF